Below are 30 T cell receptor beta chains sequenced from a single sample in a study of early T cells in non-severe SARS-CoV-2 infection. TCRdb processed the 5' RACE reads anew with MiXCR; each CDR3 protein has one entry. The sample has some 64,000 distinct CDR3 sequences, 8% to 9% seen once. Source: whole blood, taken at baseline. These receptors all come from an adult who was a healthcare worker with PCR-confirmed SARS-CoV-2 infection or an uninfected control (not recorded which).

The V gene is TRBV28, the J gene TRBJ1-2; D uncertain. Trimming took off 6 bases at V and 8 bases at J, with 16 bases between the two ends. The CDR3 consists of 13 residues. The germline V gene encodes CDR1 MDHEN and CDR2 SYDVKM. The chain's CDR3 is CASSGTDGRGYTF. CDR3 sequence (DNA): TGTGCCAGCAGCGGCACCGATGGCAGGGGCTACACCTTC.

This chain uses TRBV18 with TRBJ1-5; weak D call: TRBD1 (6 bases). This CDR3 has 16 residues. V was pared by 3 bases and J by 5 bases, with 17 bases between. Germline CDR1 KGHSH, CDR2 LQKENI. CDR3 residues: CASSPASWDTYQPQHF. For the CDR3, the DNA is TGTGCCAGCTCACCTGCGTCCTGGGACACTTATCAGCCCCAGCATTTT. The variable domain in full, with the rest retrieved from reference TRBV18 and TRBJ1-5, is NAGVMQNPRHLVRRRGQEARLRCSPMKGHSHVYWYRQLPEEGLKFMVYLQKENIIDESGMPKERFSAEFPKEGPSILRIQQVVRGDSAAYFCASSPASWDTYQPQHFGDGTRLSIL.

Many counts were recorded for this clonotype. The chain joins TRBV28 to TRBJ1-4; D is perhaps TRBD1 (6 bases). CDR1 is MDHEN and CDR2 is SYDVKM in the germline V gene. This CDR3 has 15 residues. The V and J ends lost 5 bases and 8 bases respectively, with 18 bases between them. The CDR3: CASSLGQSPGEKLFF. The CDR3 region has the DNA TGTGCCAGCAGTCTTGGACAGTCCCCCGGGGAAAAACTGTTTTTT.

The V and J genes are TRBV27 and TRBJ2-1; D is possibly TRBD1 or TRBD2 (5 bases each). Germline V gene lookup returns CDR1 MNHEY and CDR2 SMNVEV (reference sequence). V lost 3 bases and J 8 bases, leaving 14 bases between the germline ends. The CDR3 loop spans 14 amino acids. The CDR3 loop reads CASSLKPRGDEQFF. The CDR3 region has the DNA TGTGCCAGCAGTTTGAAACCCCGAGGGGATGAGCAGTTCTTC.

A few counts support this clonotype. This rearrangement joins TRBV7-2 to TRBJ2-5, with D possibly TRBD1 on 6 matching bases. The CDR3 has 16 amino acids. Germline lookup yields CDR1 SGHTA and CDR2 FQGNSA. Deletions cut 1 base from V and 1 base from J, with 13 bases between. CDR3 sequence reads: CASSLGAGTFQETQYF. DNA for the CDR3: TGTGCCAGCAGCTTAGGGGCCGGGACATTCCAAGAGACCCAGTACTTC.

This chain links TRBV18 with TRBJ1-3; D is unclear. The CDR3 has 14 residues. V was pared by 3 bases and J by 4 bases, with 10 bases between. Germline assignment: CDR1 KGHSH and CDR2 LQKENI. The DNA of the CDR3 is TGTGCCAGCTCACCGGGGTCGGCGGGAAACACCATATATTTT. Translation: CASSPGSAGNTIYF.

The table lists this clonotype with a few counts. CDR3: CSVVRQSNTEAFF. The CDR3 DNA reads TGCAGCGTTGTCCGACAGTCGAACACTGAAGCTTTCTTT. The chain joins TRBV29-1 to TRBJ1-1; tentatively, D is TRBD1 (5 bases). CDR3 size: 13 residues. From germline, CDR1 is SQVTM and CDR2 ANQGSEA. V was clipped by 4 bases and J by 1 base, with 10 bases between them.

This clonotype has at least ten counts. V usage is TRBV29-1 and J usage is TRBJ2-5, with 10 bases aligning to TRBD1. Losses at the gene ends were 6 bases for V and 5 bases for J; bases not matched to a gene: 9. There are 14 residues in the CDR3. The germline V gene has CDR1 SQVTM and CDR2 ANQGSEA. The CDR3 sequence: CSVLGDRGMETQYF. The CDR3 coding sequence is TGCAGCGTCCTAGGGGACAGGGGAATGGAGACCCAGTACTTC. Filled out from reference TRBV29-1 and TRBJ2-5, the complete variable domain reads SAVISQKPSRDICQRGTSLTIQCQVDSQVTMMFWYRQQPGQSLTLIATANQGSEATYESGFVIDKFPISRPNLTFSTLTVSNMSPEDSSIYLCSVLGDRGMETQYFGPGTRLLVL.

This clonotype was seen a handful of times. An end of the junction differs from the germline gene, which may be a read error. The gene calls are TRBV7-2 and TRBJ2-3; 8 bases map to TRBD2. The length of the CDR3 is 16 residues. CDR1 is SGHTA, CDR2 FQGNSA, per germline. CDR3 coding DNA: TGTGCCAGCAGCCTAGCCCTAGCGGGTCTCACAGATACGCAGTATTTT. Its translation is CASSLALAGLTDTQYF.

This clonotype was seen a handful of times. The J gene is TRBJ2-1, the V gene TRBV5-1; D is undetermined. The V gene's germline CDR1 is SGHRS and CDR2 YFSETQ. Trimming shortened V by 0 bases and J by 0 bases, and 4 bases separated the two germline ends. The CDR3 contains 14 residues. CDR3 DNA: TGCGCCAGCAGCTTGGAGGCCTCCTACAATGAGCAGTTCTTC. Encoded protein: CASSLEASYNEQFF.

This clonotype showed up many times. CDR3 DNA sequence: TGTGCCAGCTCGCGATCAAACCAAGAGACCCAGTACTTC. Protein: CASSRSNQETQYF. The chain combines TRBV18 with TRBJ2-5; D is ambiguous. Germline V gives CDR1 KGHSH, CDR2 LQKENI. The CDR3 has 13 residues. The germline V and J ends were trimmed by 6 bases and 0 bases, with 8 bases remaining between them.

This clonotype was seen many times. The chain recombines TRBV4-3 with TRBJ2-1, with a possible D match to TRBD2 (5 bases). The V gene's germline CDR1 is LGHNA and CDR2 YSLEER. There are 16 residues in the CDR3. V gave up 0 bases and J gave up 3 bases, with 12 bases separating them. In DNA form, the CDR3 reads TGCGCCAGCAGCCAAGAGAGGGCTCTAGGCTACAATGAGCAGTTCTTC. It is translated as CASSQERALGYNEQFF.

This clonotype was found many times. V is TRBV4-1 and J is TRBJ2-7; TRBD2 matches 10 bases. The CDR3 is 16 residues long. The germline CDR1 and CDR2 sequences are MGHRA and YSYEKL. The V and J ends lost 4 bases and 3 bases, in that order; junction bases with no gene match: 9. CDR3 bases: TGCGCCAGCAGCCCCACCGCCGCTAGCGGGAGCTACGAGCAGTACTTC. Amino acids: CASSPTAASGSYEQYF.

In this sample, this clonotype turned up many times. The V gene is TRBV10-1, the J gene TRBJ2-1; TRBD1 aligns across 9 bases. CDR3 length: 14 amino acids. The germline gives CDR1 WNHNN, CDR2 SYGVQD (reference sequence). V shed 5 bases and J 7 bases; nucleotides not matched to a gene: 6. The CDR3 region is CASSTGTGLNEQFF. The CDR3 DNA follows: TGCGCCAGCAGTACCGGGACAGGGCTAAATGAGCAGTTCTTC.

The sample holds a few counts of this clonotype. The chain couples TRBV12-3 or TRBV12-4 to TRBJ1-1, with 7 bases lining up with TRBD1. The CDR3 has 16 amino acids. With V trimmed by 3 bases and J by 0 bases, 7 bases remained unmatched. This CDR3 reads CASSLNRGLVNTEAFF. The CDR3, as DNA: TGTGCCAGCAGTTTGAACAGGGGATTAGTGAACACTGAAGCTTTCTTT.

This sequence joins TRBV18 and TRBJ2-1, with 7 bases fitting TRBD1. This CDR3 region has 15 residues. The J segment lost 0 bases and the V segment lost 6 bases, leaving 5 bases of the junction unmatched. CDR1 is KGHSH and CDR2 is LQKENI in the germline V gene. The CDR3 region has the DNA TGTGCCAGCTCGCGGTACAGGGGCTCCTACAATGAGCAGTTCTTC. This gives the protein CASSRYRGSYNEQFF.

A few counts support this clonotype. The J gene is TRBJ2-1, the V gene TRBV11-3; D call uncertain. From germline, CDR1 is SGHNT and CDR2 YENEEA. The CDR3 runs to 14 residues. Trimming took off 1 base at V and 6 bases at J, with 10 bases between the two ends. The CDR3 DNA reads as TGTGCCAGCAGCTTAGGGGTAGGGCCCAATGAGCAGTTCTTC. Its translation: CASSLGVGPNEQFF.

This clonotype was recorded a few times. The chain is built from TRBV30 and TRBJ1-1; D unclear. The CDR3 contains 11 residues. V shed 3 bases and J shed 4 bases, with 6 bases lying between them. Germline CDR1 is GTSNPN and CDR2 is SVGIG (reference sequence). The CDR3: CAWRGITEAFF. The DNA of the CDR3 is TGTGCCTGGAGGGGCATCACTGAAGCTTTCTTT. The full variable domain, rest sourced from reference TRBV30 and TRBJ1-1, is SQTIHQWPATLVQPVGSPLSLECTVEGTSNPNLYWYRQAAGRGLQLLFYSVGIGQISSEVPQNLSASRPQDRQFILSSKKLLLSDSGFYLCAWRGITEAFFGQGTRLTVV.

The table lists this clonotype with many counts. This sequence joins TRBV20-1 and TRBJ2-1; D gene unclear. The CDR3 contains 12 residues. V was shortened by 3 bases and J by 8 bases, with 11 bases between the two germline ends. Germline V gene sequence: CDR1 DFQATT, CDR2 SNEGSKA (reference sequence). This chain's CDR3 is CSARAPNHEQFF. The DNA for the CDR3 is TGCAGTGCTAGGGCCCCGAACCATGAGCAGTTCTTC.

The table lists this clonotype with many counts. The chain links TRBV1 to TRBJ1-1; the D call in the table, TRBD1, was not verified against the DNA. TRBV1 is flagged as a pseudogene. The CDR3 consists of 23 residues. The CDR3 region is CTSSQGPTHNMTGGYPVGRGPFF. In DNA, the CDR3 is TGCACCAGCAGCCAAGGGCCAACTCACAATATGACAGGGGGCTATCCTGTCGGCCGCGGTCCTTTCTTT.

The table lists this clonotype with a few counts. The J gene is TRBJ2-7, the V gene TRBV10-2, with D possibly TRBD2 on 6 matching bases. V was cut by 4 bases and J by 5 bases, with 12 bases left in between. The CDR3 runs 13 residues. Germline lookup yields CDR1 WSHSY and CDR2 SAAADI. In DNA, the CDR3 is TGCGCCAGCAGTGGAGGAGGGCGCAACGAGCAGTACTTC. It specifies CASSGGGRNEQYF.

This clonotype occurred a few times. The gene calls are TRBV7-9 and TRBJ2-1, with 13 bases matching TRBD2. The length of the CDR3 is 15 residues. The trim removed 4 bases at V and 7 bases at J, leaving 4 bases unmatched. CDR1 is SEHNR and CDR2 is FQNEAQ in the germline V gene (reference sequence). The DNA of the CDR3 is TGTGCCAGCAGCTCTGAGACTAGCGGGAGGAATGAGCAGTTCTTC. Protein: CASSSETSGRNEQFF.

This clonotype was seen more than once but under ten times. At one end the junction does not follow the germline gene, possibly because of a read error. This chain links TRBV6-5 with TRBJ1-1, with D possibly being TRBD1 (5 bases). Germline CDR1 MNHEY, CDR2 SVGAGI. The length of the CDR3 is 14 residues. The chain's CDR3 is CASSPRRGQNLPLF. The CDR3 DNA follows: TGTGCCAGCAGCCCAAGGAGGGGTCAAAACCTCCCTCTCTTT.

The DNA of the CDR3 is TGTGCCTGGAGTCTAACAACAGGGGGATCGTACGAGCAGTACTTC. It encodes CAWSLTTGGSYEQYF. V and J are TRBV30 and TRBJ2-7, with 8 bases matching TRBD1. Per the germline V gene, CDR1 is GTSNPN and CDR2 is SVGIG (reference sequence). The CDR3 has 15 amino acids. The J segment lost 4 bases and the V segment lost 2 bases, leaving 10 bases of the junction unmatched. Full variable domain (outside the CDR3, taken from reference TRBV30 and TRBJ2-7): SQTIHQWPATLVQPVGSPLSLECTVEGTSNPNLYWYRQAAGRGLQLLFYSVGIGQISSEVPQNLSASRPQDRQFILSSKKLLLSDSGFYLCAWSLTTGGSYEQYFGPGTRLTVT.

This clonotype was seen at least ten times. The gene calls are TRBV9 and TRBJ2-3; perhaps TRBD1 as D (6 bases). CDR1 and CDR2 from the germline V gene are SGDLS and YYNGEE. V was trimmed by 0 bases and J by 6 bases, leaving 14 bases between them. This CDR3 is built from 15 residues. CDR3 amino acids: CASSVEGVRGDTQYF. In DNA, the CDR3 is TGTGCCAGCAGCGTAGAAGGCGTGAGGGGGGATACGCAGTATTTT.

This clonotype was counted between two and nine times. The V call is TRBV19, the J call TRBJ1-6; TRBD1 matches 8 bases. The V segment lost 3 bases and the J segment 7 bases; nucleotides outside the gene matches: 8. Germline CDR1 LNHDA, CDR2 SQIVND (reference sequence). The CDR3 totals 16 residues. The CDR3: CASSIRQGARNSPLHF. CDR3 coding DNA: TGTGCCAGTAGTATTCGGCAGGGGGCACGAAATTCACCCCTCCACTTT.

This clonotype was counted at least ten times. The chain employs TRBV6-1 and TRBJ1-6; a possible D gene is TRBD1 (5 bases). The CDR3 consists of 15 residues. The germline V gene encodes CDR1 MNHNS and CDR2 SASEGT. V lost 5 bases to trimming and J lost 11 bases, with 19 bases between them. CDR3 nucleotide sequence: TGTGCCAGCAGTTTTGGACCGGGGGATTATCCACCCCTCCACTTT. Translating gives CASSFGPGDYPPLHF.

The V and J genes are TRBV5-1 and TRBJ2-7; possible D gene TRBD1, 5 bases. Germline V gene data show CDR1 as SGHRS and CDR2 as YFSETQ. The V end lost 0 bases, the J end lost 2 bases, and 6 bases lay between the germline ends. This CDR3 is built from 13 residues. CDR3 sequence (DNA): TGCGCCAGCAGCTTGGACAGGACCTACGAGCAGTACTTC. Encoded protein: CASSLDRTYEQYF.

This chain joins TRBV15 and TRBJ2-5, with D possibly called TRBD1 or TRBD2 (5 bases each). The CDR3 is made up of 13 amino acids. The V end was cut by 1 base, the J end by 3 bases, with 6 bases between. In germline, CDR1 is LNHNV, CDR2 YYDKDF (reference sequence). The CDR3 nucleotides are TGTGCCACCAGCAGAGGAGGGGAAGAGACCCAGTACTTC. This encodes CATSRGGEETQYF.

In DNA form, the CDR3 reads TGTGCCAGCAGCCCCCGGACAGGACAAGAGACCCAGTACTTC. Protein: CASSPRTGQETQYF. This chain links TRBV11-3 with TRBJ2-5; TRBD1 matches 7 bases. This CDR3 spans 14 amino acids. The V gene end was trimmed by 5 bases and the J gene end by 2 bases; junction bases not matched to a gene: 5. Germline V gene lookup returns CDR1 SGHNT and CDR2 YENEEA. Full variable domain (outside the CDR3, taken from reference TRBV11-3 and TRBJ2-5): EAGVVQSPRYKIIEKKQPVAFWCNPISGHNTLYWYLQNLGQGPELLIRYENEEAVDDSQLPKDRFSAERLKGVDSTLKIQPAELGDSAVYLCASSPRTGQETQYFGPGTRLLVL.